This T cell receptor (beta chain) was recorded in a study of cytomegalovirus exposure and HLA in healthy donors. TCRdb keeps only in-frame clones here, not all; method: immunoSEQ multiplex PCR. This table has approximately 71,000 clones, over 80% appearing once. Findings of the study overall: Across donors, most TCRs were seen rarely, yet some public ones were widespread. It was confirmed in vitro that a few of the CMV-associated chains were specific for CMV antigens. TCR clusters originating in the first cohort tended to co-occur in the 120 validation repertoires, according to a later analysis.

The ends were cut back, 8 bases at V and 0 bases at J, with 8 bases in the middle. This CDR3 region has 13 residues. Germline-derived CDR1 and CDR2 are MNHEY and SMNVEV (reference sequence). In regard to this clone: Antigen unknown.

The clonotype originates from a young man in good health and CMV-seronegative. The genes are TRBV27 and TRBJ1-3; possibly TRBD1 for D (6 bases). The sequencing sample was made of PBMCs. The CDR3 loop is CASRTASGNTIYF. The CDR3, as DNA: TGTGCCAGCCGGACAGCCTCTGGAAACACCATATATTTT.